The 10 T cell receptor beta chains reported below all come from one sample, sequenced in a study of CD8+CD57+ T cells in acquired aplastic anemia. Patients who underwent sequencing had shown CD8+CD57+ cell expansion by flow cytometry. The TCR beta profiling, which covered VDJ combination and CDR3 sequence, was carried out using genomic DNA as the template. Using its own MiXCR run on the reads, TCRdb lists one record per CDR3 protein. The sample consists of around 430,000 distinct CDR3 sequences, over 25% of them appearing once. Material: sorted CD4+, CD8+, or CD8+CD57+ T cells (not recorded which) from PBMCs. The origin of the receptors is a human donor with aplastic anemia.

This clonotype was counted between two and nine times. This chain links TRBV24-1 with TRBJ2-2; 9 bases line up with TRBD2. The CDR3 is made up of 16 amino acids. V trimming: 6 bases; J trimming: 0 bases; junction bases outside the gene matches: 4. The V gene's germline CDR1 is KGHDR and CDR2 SFDVKD. The CDR3 spells CATSRGLASNTGELFF. In nucleotides, the CDR3 is TGTGCCACCAGTCGGGGACTAGCCTCGAACACCGGGGAGCTGTTTTTT.

The rearrangement links TRBV20-1 to TRBJ2-5; perhaps TRBD2 as D (5 bases). The germline V gene encodes CDR1 DFQATT and CDR2 SNEGSKA (reference sequence). The CDR3 loop spans 12 amino acids. The V and J ends lost 6 bases and 2 bases respectively, with 10 bases between them. CDR3 DNA sequence: TGCAGTGCAATCGGGGTACAAGAGACCCAGTACTTC. It yields the protein CSAIGVQETQYF.

This clonotype came up many times. This chain uses TRBV25-1 with TRBJ2-7, with unresolved D. The CDR3 contains 12 residues. Between the trimmed V and J ends, which lost 6 bases and 3 bases, there was a span of 9 bases. Germline CDR1 is MGHDK and CDR2 is SYGVNS. The CDR3 DNA is TGTGCCAGCAGCCCAATCGGCTACGAGCAGTACTTC. This translates into CASSPIGYEQYF.

The chain joins TRBV25-1 to TRBJ2-3, with TRBD1 identical over 8 bases. V was pared by 5 bases and J by 4 bases, with 8 bases of the junction left unmatched. CDR1 is MGHDK and CDR2 is SYGVNS in the germline V gene. The CDR3 is 15 residues long. The CDR3 nucleotides read TGTGCCAGCAGTAAGCAGGGGGCAGGAGCAGATACGCAGTATTTT. Its protein product is CASSKQGAGADTQYF. Full variable domain (remainder filled in from reference TRBV25-1 and TRBJ2-3): EADIYQTPRYLVIGTGKKITLECSQTMGHDKMYWYQQDPGMELHLIHYSYGVNSTEKGDLSSESTVSRIRTEHFPLTLESARPSHTSQYLCASSKQGAGADTQYFGPGTRLTVL.

Many counts were recorded for this clonotype. The chain has TRBV19 and TRBJ1-4, with a tentative D call TRBD1 (5 bases). Germline CDR1 LNHDA, CDR2 SQIVND (reference sequence). Trimming shortened V by 3 bases and J by 13 bases, and 9 bases separated the two germline ends. The CDR3 is 11 amino acids. CDR3 sequence: CASSIRGTLFF. For the CDR3, the DNA is TGTGCCAGTAGTATTCGTGGGACACTGTTTTTT.

This clonotype has a count of ten or more. The chain carries TRBV10-1 and TRBJ2-1; D is unclear. Germline CDR1 and CDR2: WNHNN and SYGVQD (reference sequence). The CDR3 is 12 amino acids. V lost 3 bases and J 7 bases, leaving 7 bases between the germline ends. The CDR3 DNA reads as TGCGCCAGCAGTGATAACACGAATGAGCAGTTCTTC. It translates to CASSDNTNEQFF.

The CDR3 bases are TGTGCCAGCGGTTACAGCGGATCTAGCACAGATACGCAGTATTTT. Amino acid sequence: CASGYSGSSTDTQYF. This sequence joins TRBV7-6 and TRBJ2-3; tentative D call: TRBD2 (5 bases). Per germline, CDR1 SGHVS and CDR2 FNYEAQ. V lost 8 bases and J 0 bases, leaving 15 bases between the germline ends. The CDR3 covers 15 residues. Full variable domain (outside the CDR3, taken from reference TRBV7-6 and TRBJ2-3): GAGVSQSPRYKVTKRGQDVALRCDPISGHVSLYWYRQALGQGPEFLTYFNYEAQQDKSGLPNDRFSAERPEGSISTLTIQRTEQRDSAMYRCASGYSGSSTDTQYFGPGTRLTVL.

This clonotype came up many times. This chain joins TRBV9 and TRBJ1-2; TRBD1 matches 8 bases. Per germline, CDR1 SGDLS and CDR2 YYNGEE. The V gene end was trimmed by 3 bases and the J gene end by 4 bases; junction bases not matched to a gene: 8. The CDR3 sequence is 15 residues long. The CDR3 is CASSAGQGVSYGYTF. The DNA of the CDR3 is TGTGCCAGCAGCGCCGGACAGGGTGTAAGCTATGGCTACACCTTC.

This clonotype was found a few times. The rearrangement uses TRBV30 and TRBJ2-1; 9 bases agree with TRBD2. With V trimmed by 6 bases and J by 8 bases, 8 bases remained unmatched. Germline V gene sequence: CDR1 GTSNPN, CDR2 SVGIG (reference sequence). The CDR3 runs to 13 residues. CDR3 in amino acids: CACGGGAWDEQFF. CDR3 in DNA: TGTGCCTGCGGCGGGGGGGCCTGGGATGAGCAGTTCTTC.

The J gene is TRBJ1-6, the V gene TRBV7-9; D is perhaps TRBD1 (5 bases). Germline CDR1 SEHNR, CDR2 FQNEAQ (reference sequence). Trimming stripped 6 bases from V and 14 bases from J, with 14 bases between. This CDR3 has 12 residues. The CDR3: CASRSAGTALHF. The CDR3 coding sequence is TGTGCCAGCAGATCCGCAGGGACGGCCCTCCACTTT.